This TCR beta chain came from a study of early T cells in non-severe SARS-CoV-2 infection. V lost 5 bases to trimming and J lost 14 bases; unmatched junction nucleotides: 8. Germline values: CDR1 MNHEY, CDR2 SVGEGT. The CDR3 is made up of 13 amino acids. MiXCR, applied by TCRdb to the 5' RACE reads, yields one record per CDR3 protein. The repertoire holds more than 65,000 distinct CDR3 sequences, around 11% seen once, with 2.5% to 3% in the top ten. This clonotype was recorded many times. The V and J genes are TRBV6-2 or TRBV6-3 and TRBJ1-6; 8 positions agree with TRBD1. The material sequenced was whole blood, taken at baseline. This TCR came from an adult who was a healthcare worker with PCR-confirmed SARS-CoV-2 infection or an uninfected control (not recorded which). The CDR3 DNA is TGTGCCAGCAGTCCTTCAGGGGGCTGGGCCCTCCACTTT. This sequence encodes CASSPSGGWALHF.